The 18 T cell receptor beta chains below come from one sample, sequenced in a study of cytomegalovirus exposure and HLA in healthy donors. TCRdb keeps only in-frame clones here, not all; method: immunoSEQ multiplex PCR. The repertoire consists of under 250,000 clones, with less than 90% occurring once and the leading ten covering around 5.5%. Input material: PBMCs. Receptors originate from a woman aged 18-35 years in good health and CMV-seronegative.

V and J are TRBV27 and TRBJ2-1; TRBD2 is a possible D gene (5 bases). The CDR3 has 15 residues. Looked up from germline, CDR1 is MNHEY and CDR2 is SMNVEV (reference sequence). V lost 4 bases, J lost 2 bases, and 12 bases lay in between. CDR3 loop: CASSYLAAAYNEQFF. CDR3 sequence (DNA): TGTGCCAGCAGTTATCTAGCTGCTGCCTACAATGAGCAGTTCTTC.

The chain carries TRBV7-9 and TRBJ1-1, with no clear D. Germline V CDR1 and CDR2: SEHNR, FQNEAQ (reference sequence). V shed 1 base and J shed 1 base, with 7 bases lying between them. The CDR3 loop spans 14 amino acids. This CDR3 is CASSLGTANTEAFF. The CDR3 DNA follows: TGTGCCAGCAGCTTAGGGACCGCGAACACTGAAGCTTTCTTT.

The chain is built from TRBV2 and TRBJ2-5; perhaps TRBD2 as D (5 bases). The germline V gene encodes CDR1 SNHLY and CDR2 FYNNEI. The CDR3 has 14 amino acids. V shed 5 bases and J shed 4 bases, with 14 bases lying between them. The chain's CDR3 is CASSRGSSRETQYF. The DNA for the CDR3 is TGTGCCAGCAGTCGCGGGTCTAGTAGAGAGACCCAGTACTTC.

The gene calls are TRBV18 and TRBJ2-7; D unclear. Looked up from germline, CDR1 is KGHSH and CDR2 is LQKENI. Between the trimmed V and J ends, which lost 0 bases and 4 bases, there was a span of 16 bases. The CDR3 consists of 16 residues. CDR3 sequence: CASSPPGAPFHYEQYF. The CDR3 DNA sequence: TGTGCCAGCTCACCACCCGGAGCCCCCTTCCATTACGAGCAGTACTTC.

The V call is TRBV10-2, the J call TRBJ2-4; perhaps TRBD2 as D (6 bases). V was shortened by 6 bases and J by 6 bases, with 12 bases between the two germline ends. CDR1 is WSHSY, CDR2 SAAADI, per germline. CDR3 size: 13 residues. The CDR3 DNA reads TGCGCCAGCAGAGCGGGCCCGGGAAACATTCAGTACTTC. Translation: CASRAGPGNIQYF.

This clone was seen a few times. This chain uses TRBV29-1 with TRBJ2-1; 11 bases align to TRBD2. The CDR3 has 14 amino acids. CDR1 SQVTM and CDR2 ANQGSEA come from the germline V gene. Unmatched junction bases numbered 10, after V lost 7 bases and J lost 8 bases. CDR3 sequence (DNA): TGCAGCGCTACGGCTAGCGGGGGGTGGGATGAGCAGTTCTTC. This codes for CSATASGGWDEQFF.

This clone was detected a few times. The chain combines TRBV2 with TRBJ1-2; the match to TRBD1 covers 9 bases. This CDR3 contains 13 residues. V shed 7 bases, J shed 4 bases, and the junction held 4 bases outside the gene matches. The germline gives CDR1 SNHLY, CDR2 FYNNEI. The CDR3 loop reads CASNEGQGYGYTF. The CDR3 coding sequence is TGTGCCAGCAACGAGGGACAGGGCTATGGCTACACCTTC.

The chain recombines TRBV29-1 with TRBJ1-5; D is ambiguous. V was cut by 4 bases and J by 9 bases, with 13 bases left in between. This CDR3 region has 12 residues. Germline V gene data show CDR1 as SQVTM and CDR2 as ANQGSEA. CDR3 DNA: TGCAGCGTTGTATGGGGAACGGGGCCCCAGCATTTT. Translated: CSVVWGTGPQHF.

The chain combines TRBV6-5 with TRBJ1-3, with D possibly matching TRBD1 (5 bases). This CDR3 spans 13 amino acids. Germline CDR1 MNHEY, CDR2 SVGAGI. With 7 bases removed from V and 3 bases from J, the gap between germline ends came to 10 bases. The CDR3 loop reads CASTRGVGNTIYF. The CDR3 DNA reads as TGTGCCAGCACGAGAGGGGTTGGAAACACCATATATTTT.

The genes are TRBV6-5 and TRBJ1-1; D is possibly TRBD1 (6 bases). Germline values: CDR1 MNHEY, CDR2 SVGAGI. Trimming cost V 6 bases and J 5 bases, with 16 bases left between them. This CDR3 contains 14 residues. The CDR3 loop reads CASRAHQGITEAFF. The CDR3 DNA is TGTGCCAGCAGGGCACATCAGGGGATAACTGAAGCTTTCTTT.

The chain recombines TRBV5-1 with TRBJ2-7, with 8 bases aligning to TRBD2. V was clipped by 5 bases and J by 2 bases; unmatched bases: 6. In germline, CDR1 is SGHRS, CDR2 YFSETQ. The length of the CDR3 is 14 residues. CDR3 in DNA: TGCGCCAGCAGTCTGGTAGCGGGGCCCTACGAGCAGTACTTC. Its protein product is CASSLVAGPYEQYF.

The chain is built from TRBV4-1 and TRBJ2-1; D gene uncertain. V was pared by 3 bases and J by 10 bases, with 10 bases between. The germline V gene has CDR1 MGHRA and CDR2 YSYEKL. The CDR3 sequence is 12 residues long. The CDR3 region is CASSHGLGEQFF. CDR3 DNA: TGCGCCAGCAGCCATGGATTAGGGGAGCAGTTCTTC.

The chain recombines TRBV6-1 with TRBJ1-1, with D possibly TRBD1 on 6 matching bases. The CDR3 totals 14 residues. Germline CDR1 and CDR2: MNHNS and SASEGT. Deletions cut 4 bases from V and 0 bases from J, with 9 bases between. The CDR3 coding sequence is TGTGCCAGCAGTGCACAGGGTGTGAACACTGAAGCTTTCTTT. This encodes CASSAQGVNTEAFF.

The chain combines TRBV11-2 with TRBJ1-2; tentative D call: TRBD1 (5 bases). The CDR3 loop spans 13 amino acids. The germline CDR1 and CDR2 sequences are SGHAT and FQNNGV. V was cut by 5 bases and J by 7 bases, with 14 bases left in between. CDR3 amino acids: CASSPDRGGGYTF. The CDR3 DNA follows: TGTGCCAGCAGCCCAGACCGGGGGGGTGGCTACACCTTC.

J is TRBJ2-3 and V is TRBV2; tentative D call: TRBD1 (5 bases). Germline CDR1 reads SNHLY; CDR2 reads FYNNEI. V lost 7 bases, J lost 2 bases, and 16 bases lay in between. This CDR3 is built from 15 residues. The CDR3 DNA follows: TGTGCCAGCAAAGGCAGGGTGGCGTCCACAGATACGCAGTATTTT. Amino acid sequence: CASKGRVASTDTQYF.

V and J are TRBV6-4 and TRBJ2-7, with D maybe TRBD1 (6 bases). With 4 bases removed from V and 3 bases from J, the gap between germline ends came to 10 bases. The CDR3 has 13 amino acids. Germline CDR1 and CDR2: MRHNA and SNTAGT. CDR3 loop: CASSVATGYEQYF. The CDR3 DNA sequence: TGTGCCAGCAGTGTTGCGACAGGCTACGAGCAGTACTTC.

The chain employs TRBV5-1 and TRBJ2-1, with TRBD1 matching 9 bases. The CDR3 totals 14 residues. Trimming cost V 0 bases and J 7 bases; bases outside gene matches: 2. The germline gives CDR1 SGHRS, CDR2 YFSETQ. CDR3 amino acids: CASSLDGQGNEQFF. The CDR3 DNA sequence: TGCGCCAGCAGCTTGGATGGACAGGGGAATGAGCAGTTCTTC. Combining the CDR3 with reference TRBV5-1 and TRBJ2-1 gives the whole variable domain KAGVTQTPRYLIKTRGQQVTLSCSPISGHRSVSWYQQTPGQGLQFLFEYFSETQRNKGNFPGRFSGRQFSNSRSEMNVSTLELGDSALYLCASSLDGQGNEQFFGPGTRLTVL.

J is TRBJ2-2 and V is TRBV7-3, with TRBD1 matching over 9 bases. CDR3 length: 18 amino acids. V lost 3 bases, J lost 0 bases, and 8 bases stayed unmatched. Germline V gives CDR1 SGHTA, CDR2 FQGTGA. The CDR3 spells CASSLVGQGSANTGELFF. Written as DNA, the CDR3 is TGTGCCAGCAGCTTGGTGGGACAGGGCTCGGCGAACACCGGGGAGCTGTTTTTT.